The subject of this entry is one TCR beta chain. Germline values: CDR1 SNHLY, CDR2 FYNNEI. V lost 1 base and J lost 5; bases outside the gene matches: 14. The CDR3 loop spans 18 amino acids. This entry belongs to a study of cytomegalovirus exposure and HLA in healthy donors. Study-level background: The 90 to 150 validation repertoires used a platform that matched the one used for the 666 first-cohort repertoires, as a later analysis reported.

Profiling relied on immunoSEQ multiplex PCR, and the TCRdb table lists in-frame clones only, not all of them. The table lists 100,000 to 150,000 clones, around 90% of them singletons. The sample consisted of PBMCs. The source of this sequence is a woman between 18 and 29 years old in good health and CMV-seronegative. J is TRBJ2-3 and V is TRBV2; 8 nucleotides line up with TRBD1. The CDR3 region is CASSEVLRTGSLEDTQYF. CDR3 bases: TGTGCCAGCAGTGAAGTCCTCAGGACAGGGAGTTTGGAAGATACGCAGTATTTT.